Listed here are 30 T cell receptor beta chains from one sample, sequenced in a study of blood T cell repertoires in COVID-19 (dated by TCRdb to the early 2020s). The library was built by means of the immunoSEQ multiplex PCR assay. TCRdb stores this immuneACCESS table with in-frame sequences only. Part of the clones is absent; in the studies checked, under half of the shortfall reflects unresolved V genes, and no reason is known for the rest. This sample lists 120,000 or so clones; about 85% were detected once. About 6.9% of the sample comes from the top ten. Material for sequencing was peripheral blood. These TCRs come from a man older than 75 with active or convalescent COVID-19.

This clone has a count of ten or more. The chain carries TRBV5-4 and TRBJ2-5, with D tentatively TRBD2 (5 bases). This CDR3 is 14 amino acids long. Germline lookup yields CDR1 SGHNT and CDR2 YYREEE (reference sequence). Trimming removed 1 base from V and 3 bases from J, with 10 bases in between. The CDR3 coding sequence is TGTGCCAGCAGCTTGTCTTTGCGGGAAGAGACCCAGTACTTC. It specifies CASSLSLREETQYF. The full variable domain, with the rest looked up from reference TRBV5-4 and TRBJ2-5, is ETGVTQSPTHLIKTRGQQVTLRCSSQSGHNTVSWYQQALGQGPQFIFQYYREEENGRGNFPPRFSGLQFPNYSSELNVNALELDDSALYLCASSLSLREETQYFGPGTRLLVL.

This clone was seen repeatedly, ten times or more. This CDR3 is CASSRATGGYEQYF. The CDR3, as DNA: TGTGCCAGCAGCCGCGCGACAGGGGGCTACGAGCAGTACTTC. The chain recombines TRBV11-2 with TRBJ2-7, with 9 bases that match TRBD1. Germline values: CDR1 SGHAT, CDR2 FQNNGV. V shed 5 bases and J 3 bases; nucleotides not matched to a gene: 5. CDR3 length equals 14 residues.

The chain links TRBV6-5 to TRBJ2-3, with 8 bases aligning to TRBD2. V shed 0 bases, J shed 7 bases, and the junction held 9 bases outside the gene matches. Germline V gene sequence: CDR1 MNHEY, CDR2 SVGAGI. The CDR3 runs 16 residues. The DNA for the CDR3 is TGTGCCAGCAGTTACTCAGGAGCGGGAGTGGCGTATACGCAGTATTTT. This translates into CASSYSGAGVAYTQYF.

This chain uses TRBV19 with TRBJ2-6; weak D call: TRBD2 (5 bases). V was trimmed by 1 base and J by 2 bases, leaving 15 bases between them. The CDR3 has 18 residues. Germline V gene data show CDR1 as LNHDA and CDR2 as SQIVND (reference sequence). The CDR3 nucleotides read TGTGCCAGTAGTATAGGGCGGGCTCGGGGAACTGGGGCCAACGTCCTGACTTTC. It specifies CASSIGRARGTGANVLTF.

The chain joins TRBV5-1 to TRBJ2-2; 14 positions match TRBD2. CDR1 is SGHRS, CDR2 YFSETQ, per germline. The trim removed 4 bases at V and 6 bases at J, leaving 14 bases unmatched. This CDR3 is 19 amino acids long. Here the CDR3 reads CASSPPPQGTSGRAGELFF. The CDR3 DNA is TGCGCCAGCAGCCCGCCACCTCAGGGGACTAGCGGGAGAGCCGGGGAGCTGTTTTTT.

In DNA, the CDR3 is TGTGCCAGCAAACAGGGGGGACAGCCCCAGCATTTT. As protein: CASKQGGQPQHF. This chain joins TRBV2 and TRBJ1-5, with 8 nucleotides matching TRBD1. J gave up 7 bases and V 7 bases, and 3 bases lay outside the gene matches. The CDR3 contains 12 residues. CDR1 is SNHLY, CDR2 FYNNEI, per germline.

V usage is TRBV7-2 and J usage is TRBJ2-7; possible D gene TRBD2, 6 bases. Looked up from germline, CDR1 is SGHTA and CDR2 is FQGNSA. The CDR3 spans 14 residues. Trimming stripped 4 bases from V and 6 bases from J, with 16 bases between. In nucleotides, the CDR3 is TGTGCCAGCAGCTCGTTATGGGCGGGGTCCGAGCAGTACTTC. It translates to CASSSLWAGSEQYF.

J is TRBJ1-1 and V is TRBV19; 9 bases align to TRBD1. Germline V gene data show CDR1 as LNHDA and CDR2 as SQIVND (reference sequence). The CDR3 sequence is 14 residues long. Trimming took 5 bases from V and 7 from J; bases not matched to a gene: 8. The CDR3 DNA is TGTGCCAGTAGTTTAAACAGGGGGCCCCTTGAAGCTTTCTTT. Protein: CASSLNRGPLEAFF.

This sequence joins TRBV7-9 and TRBJ2-2; maybe TRBD2 (5 bases). The CDR3 has 15 residues. The germline gives CDR1 SEHNR, CDR2 FQNEAQ (reference sequence). V was trimmed by 5 bases and J by 7 bases, leaving 17 bases between them. CDR3 coding DNA: TGTGCCAGCAGCGACCGAGGCGGGTGGGTCGGGGAGCTGTTTTTT. Its protein product is CASSDRGGWVGELFF.

This clone turned up a few times. V is TRBV14 and J is TRBJ2-1, with a possible D match to TRBD2 (5 bases). The CDR3 is made up of 15 amino acids. The V gene lost 1 base and the J gene lost 6 bases, with 13 bases spanning the gap. Germline V CDR1 and CDR2: SGHDN, FVKESK. The CDR3 loop is CASSQGGLRTNEQFF. In nucleotides, the CDR3 is TGTGCCAGCAGCCAAGGAGGGCTCCGGACCAATGAGCAGTTCTTC. Variable domain in full (rest from reference TRBV14 and TRBJ2-1): EAGVTQFPSHSVIEKGQTVTLRCDPISGHDNLYWYRRVMGKEIKFLLHFVKESKQDESGMPNNRFLAERTGGTYSTLKVQPAELEDSGVYFCASSQGGLRTNEQFFGPGTRLTVL.

This chain connects TRBV6-6 to TRBJ2-7; 9 bases match TRBD1. Germline CDR1 and CDR2: MNHNY and SVGAGI (reference sequence). Trimming took 3 bases from V and 4 from J; bases not matched to a gene: 4. The CDR3 contains 14 residues. CDR3 sequence: CASSYTGGAYEQYF. CDR3 DNA: TGTGCCAGCAGTTATACAGGGGGCGCGTACGAGCAGTACTTC.

This clone occurred a few times. This sequence joins TRBV12-3 or TRBV12-4 and TRBJ1-1; D may be TRBD1 (6 bases). The V gene lost 7 bases and the J gene lost 3 bases, with 12 bases spanning the gap. The CDR3 is 13 residues long. The CDR3 sequence is CASTRGRDTEAFF. The DNA of the CDR3 is TGTGCCAGCACCAGGGGAAGGGACACTGAAGCTTTCTTT.

This rearrangement joins TRBV2 to TRBJ2-7, with TRBD1 as a possible D gene (5 bases). The CDR3 consists of 14 residues. Trimming shortened V by 6 bases and J by 0 bases, and 12 bases separated the two germline ends. From germline, CDR1 is SNHLY and CDR2 FYNNEI. The CDR3 reads CASRPQQASYEQYF. In nucleotides, the CDR3 is TGTGCCAGCAGACCCCAACAGGCCTCCTACGAGCAGTACTTC. Supplemented by reference TRBV2 and TRBJ2-7, the full variable domain reads EPEVTQTPSHQVTQMGQEVILRCVPISNHLYFYWYRQILGQKVEFLVSFYNNEISEKSEIFDDQFSVERPDGSNFTLKIRSTKLEDSAMYFCASRPQQASYEQYFGPGTRLTVT.

The CDR3 reads CASSQAQATYEQYF. The CDR3 DNA is TGTGCCAGCAGCCAAGCACAGGCGACCTACGAGCAGTACTTC. The rearrangement joins TRBV3-1 (or the pseudogene TRBV3-2) to TRBJ2-7; TRBD1 is a possible D gene (5 bases). V lost 1 base to trimming and J lost 2 bases, with 9 bases between them. CDR1 is LGHDT, CDR2 YNNKEL, per germline (reference sequence). This CDR3 has 14 amino acids.

The chain joins TRBV7-2 to TRBJ2-3; D possibly corresponds to TRBD2 (6 bases). The V gene's germline CDR1 is SGHTA and CDR2 FQGNSA. The CDR3 extends over 11 amino acids. Trimming pared 4 bases from V and 8 bases from J, leaving 7 bases between. The CDR3 DNA is TGTGCCAGCAGCTGGGAGGTTACGCAGTATTTT. Encoded protein: CASSWEVTQYF.

V and J are TRBV5-1 and TRBJ2-7; perhaps TRBD2 as D (5 bases). V lost 3 bases and J lost 3, with 10 bases in between. The V gene's germline CDR1 is SGHRS and CDR2 YFSETQ. CDR3 length: 13 residues. The CDR3 sequence is CASSSGVGYEQYF. As DNA, the CDR3 is TGCGCCAGCAGCTCCGGGGTGGGCTACGAGCAGTACTTC.

This clone occurred a few times. V gene TRBV5-1 combines with J gene TRBJ2-7; D is ambiguous. Deletions cut 2 bases from V and 3 bases from J, with 6 bases between. Germline V lookup: CDR1 SGHRS, CDR2 YFSETQ. CDR3 size: 12 residues. CDR3 DNA: TGCGCCAGCAGCTTCTACGGCTACGAGCAGTACTTC. Residues: CASSFYGYEQYF.

The rearrangement joins TRBV29-1 to TRBJ1-1; D gene uncertain. The CDR3 extends over 13 amino acids. V lost 4 bases, J lost 1 base, and 10 bases lay in between. Germline values: CDR1 SQVTM, CDR2 ANQGSEA. CDR3 DNA sequence: TGCAGCGTTGGATCGATGAGGAACACTGAAGCTTTCTTT. Protein sequence: CSVGSMRNTEAFF.

The chain uses TRBV7-2 and TRBJ1-2; D possibly corresponds to TRBD1 (6 bases). The germline V and J ends were trimmed by 8 bases and 4 bases, with 32 bases remaining between them. CDR3 length: 19 residues. The germline V gene encodes CDR1 SGHTA and CDR2 FQGNSA. CDR3 bases: TGTGCCAGCGAACTACGCGCCGGGACAAGGGAGACATCGGGCTATGGCTACACCTTC. As protein: CASELRAGTRETSGYGYTF.

This chain joins TRBV5-1 and TRBJ2-7, with a possible D match to TRBD2 (5 bases). Germline V lookup: CDR1 SGHRS, CDR2 YFSETQ. This CDR3 comprises 13 residues. V was clipped by 0 bases and J by 6 bases, with 10 bases between them. CDR3 sequence reads: CASSLAGSREQYF. The CDR3 DNA is TGCGCCAGCAGCTTGGCGGGGTCTCGCGAGCAGTACTTC.

The chain carries TRBV6-2 or TRBV6-3 and TRBJ2-3, with TRBD2 matching 13 bases. Trimming took 4 bases from V and 3 from J; bases not matched to a gene: 7. This CDR3 spans 17 amino acids. Germline V lookup: CDR1 MNHEY, CDR2 SVGEGT. The CDR3 region has the DNA TGTGCCAGCAGTTTTCGGACTAGCGGGGGCGAGACAGATACGCAGTATTTT. Protein sequence: CASSFRTSGGETDTQYF.

This clone has more than one count but fewer than ten. The rearrangement links TRBV5-1 to TRBJ1-1; no reliable D call. Germline CDR1 reads SGHRS; CDR2 reads YFSETQ. This CDR3 is built from 15 residues. V was shortened by 4 bases and J by 8 bases, with 21 bases between the two germline ends. CDR3 loop: CASSLDRPRSPEAFF. The DNA of the CDR3 is TGCGCCAGCAGCCTAGACCGCCCGCGCAGCCCAGAAGCTTTCTTT.

V usage is TRBV11-1 and J usage is TRBJ1-1; 7 nucleotides align to TRBD1. V lost 2 bases, J lost 11 bases, and 11 bases stayed unmatched. The CDR3 runs to 14 residues. Per germline, CDR1 SGHAT and CDR2 FQDESV (reference sequence). CDR3 sequence (DNA): TGTGCCAGCAGCTTACTCGGACAGGATGCGGCGGCTTTCTTT. As protein: CASSLLGQDAAAFF.

CDR3 sequence reads: CASSRDRGYNEQFF. Here the CDR3 DNA reads TGTGCCAGCAGTAGGGACAGGGGTTACAATGAGCAGTTCTTC. This sequence joins TRBV2 and TRBJ2-1; TRBD1 aligns across 10 bases. V gave up 5 bases and J gave up 4 bases; unmatched junction bases: 2. This CDR3 spans 14 amino acids. CDR1 is SNHLY and CDR2 is FYNNEI in the germline V gene. Together with reference TRBV2 and TRBJ2-1, the CDR3 gives the full variable domain: EPEVTQTPSHQVTQMGQEVILRCVPISNHLYFYWYRQILGQKVEFLVSFYNNEISEKSEIFDDQFSVERPDGSNFTLKIRSTKLEDSAMYFCASSRDRGYNEQFFGPGTRLTVL.

The gene calls are TRBV6-5 and TRBJ2-5; D may be TRBD1 (5 bases). Trimming pared 0 bases from V and 6 bases from J, leaving 14 bases between. The length of the CDR3 is 15 residues. Germline V lookup: CDR1 MNHEY, CDR2 SVGAGI. The CDR3 here is CASSYSTGRAKTQYF. The CDR3 DNA sequence: TGTGCCAGCAGTTACTCGACGGGCAGGGCCAAGACCCAGTACTTC.

The rearrangement links TRBV27 to TRBJ1-4; D is undetermined. Trimming removed 10 bases at V and 3 bases at J, with 12 bases between. CDR1 and CDR2 (germline): MNHEY, SMNVEV (reference sequence). The CDR3 sequence is 13 residues long. The CDR3 sequence: CAIPTVANEKLFF. The CDR3 DNA reads as TGTGCCATTCCAACAGTAGCTAATGAAAAACTGTTTTTT.

This chain links TRBV5-8 with TRBJ2-7, with D tentatively TRBD1 (5 bases). V lost 0 bases, J lost 4 bases, and 11 bases lay in between. This CDR3 is 14 amino acids long. The germline gives CDR1 SGHTS, CDR2 YDEGEE. The CDR3 DNA reads TGTGCCAGCAGCTTGGAGCAGGGTACGTACGAGCAGTACTTC. Its protein product is CASSLEQGTYEQYF.

Worth noting for this clone: Mismatch with germline at one junction end may stem from a read error. In nucleotides, the CDR3 is TGTGCCAATAGTCCTCCCCGGACTAGCGGGACCGGCACAGATACGCAGTATTTT. This gives the protein CANSPPRTSGTGTDTQYF. The chain carries TRBV19 and TRBJ2-3; 12 nucleotides align to TRBD2. The CDR3 has 18 amino acids. Germline V gene lookup returns CDR1 LNHDA and CDR2 SQIVND (reference sequence).

This chain connects TRBV11-2 to TRBJ1-5; D not resolved. Germline CDR1 is SGHAT and CDR2 is FQNNGV. There are 14 residues in the CDR3. Trimming shortened V by 5 bases and J by 1 base, and 9 bases separated the two germline ends. The CDR3 DNA sequence: TGTGCCAGCAGCCCTGCGGGGAGCAATCAGCCCCAGCATTTT. Its protein product is CASSPAGSNQPQHF.

This clone appeared a single time. The V gene is TRBV5-4, the J gene TRBJ1-5; D perhaps matches TRBD1 (6 bases). The length of the CDR3 is 15 residues. Germline assignment: CDR1 SGHNT and CDR2 YYREEE (reference sequence). Trimming took off 0 bases at V and 1 base at J, with 8 bases between the two ends. CDR3: CASSLDGGSNQPQHF. CDR3 nucleotides: TGTGCCAGCAGCTTGGATGGGGGCAGCAATCAGCCCCAGCATTTT.